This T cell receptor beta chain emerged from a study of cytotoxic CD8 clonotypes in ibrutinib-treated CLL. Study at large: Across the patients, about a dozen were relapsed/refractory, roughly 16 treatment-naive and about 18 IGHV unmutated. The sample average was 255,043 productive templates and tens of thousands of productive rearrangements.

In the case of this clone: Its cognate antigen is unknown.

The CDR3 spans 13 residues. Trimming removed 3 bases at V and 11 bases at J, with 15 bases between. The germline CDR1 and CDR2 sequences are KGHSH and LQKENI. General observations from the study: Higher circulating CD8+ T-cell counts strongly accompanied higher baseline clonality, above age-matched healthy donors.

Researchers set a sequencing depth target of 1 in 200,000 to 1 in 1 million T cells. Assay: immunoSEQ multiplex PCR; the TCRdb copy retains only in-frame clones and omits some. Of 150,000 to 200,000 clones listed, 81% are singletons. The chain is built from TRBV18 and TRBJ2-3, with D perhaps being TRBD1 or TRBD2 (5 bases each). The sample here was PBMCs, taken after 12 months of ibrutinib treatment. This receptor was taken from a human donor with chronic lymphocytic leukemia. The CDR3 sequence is CASSPPGQSQQYF. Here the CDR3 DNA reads TGTGCCAGCTCACCCCCGGGGCAGTCCCAGCAGTATTTT. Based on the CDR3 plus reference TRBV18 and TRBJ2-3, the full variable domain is NAGVMQNPRHLVRRRGQEARLRCSPMKGHSHVYWYRQLPEEGLKFMVYLQKENIIDESGMPKERFSAEFPKEGPSILRIQQVVRGDSAAYFCASSPPGQSQQYFGPGTRLTVL.